The clone carrying this T cell receptor beta chain has a single count. The antigen remains unidentified. The source of the sample is a study of cytomegalovirus exposure and HLA in healthy donors. Study-wide points: Fewer N-insertions (relative to the approximately 700-donor mean) were reportedly seen in an Asian-associated ancestry cluster in a later analysis.

Both 60 Vbeta primers and 13 Jbeta primers went into the PCR. Method: immunoSEQ multiplex PCR; TCRdb's copy keeps in-frame clones and lacks some. The sample contains 140,000 to 150,000 clones, about 79% of which appear only once. The germline V gene encodes CDR1 MGHDK and CDR2 SYGVNS. V was pared by 5 bases and J by 2 bases, with 13 bases of the junction left unmatched. This CDR3 comprises 18 residues. Material: PBMCs. This sequence originates from a woman in her twenties or thirties in good health and CMV-seronegative. The chain couples TRBV25-1 to TRBJ1-5; 9 bases align to TRBD1. Here the CDR3 DNA reads TGTGCCAGCAGTTTAGGAGGGACAGGGAGGGAGGGCAATCAGCCCCAGCATTTT. It yields the protein CASSLGGTGREGNQPQHF. The full variable domain, in which reference TRBV25-1 and TRBJ1-5 provide the parts outside the CDR3, is EADIYQTPRYLVIGTGKKITLECSQTMGHDKMYWYQQDPGMELHLIHYSYGVNSTEKGDLSSESTVSRIRTEHFPLTLESARPSHTSQYLCASSLGGTGREGNQPQHFGDGTRLSIL.